This T cell receptor beta chain was recorded in a study of control samples from healthy donors and cancer patients. Assay: immunoSEQ multiplex PCR; the TCRdb copy retains only in-frame clones and omits some. The profile shows about 110,000 clones, 70% to 85% of them singletons. J was trimmed by 4 bases and V by 8 bases; bases with no gene match: 9. The CDR3 is made up of 14 amino acids. Germline loops: CDR1 MNHNY, CDR2 SVGAGI (reference sequence). V is TRBV6-6 and J is TRBJ1-1, with 8 bases matching TRBD1. Sequencing was performed on blood. The sequence was obtained from a man younger than 35 in good health. The CDR3 is CASRRTGRLTEAFF. As DNA, the CDR3 is TGTGCCAGCCGTCGGACAGGGAGGCTCACTGAAGCTTTCTTT.